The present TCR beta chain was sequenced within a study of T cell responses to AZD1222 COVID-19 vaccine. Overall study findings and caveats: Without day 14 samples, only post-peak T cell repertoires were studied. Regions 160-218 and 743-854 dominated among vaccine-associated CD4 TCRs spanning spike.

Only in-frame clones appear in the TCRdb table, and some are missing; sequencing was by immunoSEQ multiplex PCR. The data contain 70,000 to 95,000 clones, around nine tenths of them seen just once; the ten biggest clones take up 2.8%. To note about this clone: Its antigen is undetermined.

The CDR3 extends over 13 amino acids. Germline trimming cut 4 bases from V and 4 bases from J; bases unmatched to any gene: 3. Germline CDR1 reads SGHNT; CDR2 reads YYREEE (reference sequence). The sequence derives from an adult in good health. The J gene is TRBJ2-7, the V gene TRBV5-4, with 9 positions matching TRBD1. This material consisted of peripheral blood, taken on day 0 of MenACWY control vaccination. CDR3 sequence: CASSAGTGYEQYF. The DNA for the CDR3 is TGTGCCAGCAGCGCCGGGACAGGGTACGAGCAGTACTTC.